The 9 T cell receptor beta chains listed next were all sequenced from one sample in a study of T cells in Graves' hyperthyroidism and ophthalmopathy. Regions amplified from RNA transcripts were the TCR beta CDR3 regions. RT-PCR in the first round (using the HTBI primer set) targeted the TCR CDR3. From the multiplex PCR reads, TCRdb called clonotypes with MiXCR, one entry per CDR3 protein. The table includes about 350,000 distinct CDR3 sequences, around 18% detected once. Sequenced sample: blood. These receptors were obtained from a woman aged 40 to 49 with Graves' ophthalmopathy.

This clonotype was recorded at least ten times. Relative to the germline gene, one junction end is altered; a read error may explain this. The genes are TRBV2 and TRBJ1-1, with 9 bases that match TRBD1. This CDR3 is built from 15 residues. Per the germline V gene, CDR1 is SNHLY and CDR2 is FYNNEI. The CDR3 nucleotides are TGTGCCAGCAGAGAAGGGACAGGGAGAGGCGCTGAAGCTTTCTTT. Residues: CASREGTGRGAEAFF.

The V and J genes are TRBV2 and TRBJ2-5, with 13 bases aligning to TRBD2. Germline V lookup: CDR1 SNHLY, CDR2 FYNNEI. The CDR3 totals 15 residues. J lost 3 bases, V lost 7 bases, and 5 bases had no gene match. The CDR3 DNA sequence: TGTGCCAGCATTGGACTAGCGGGAGTCGAAGAGACCCAGTACTTC. As protein: CASIGLAGVEETQYF. Full variable domain (missing parts from reference TRBV2 and TRBJ2-5): EPEVTQTPSHQVTQMGQEVILRCVPISNHLYFYWYRQILGQKVEFLVSFYNNEISEKSEIFDDQFSVERPDGSNFTLKIRSTKLEDSAMYFCASIGLAGVEETQYFGPGTRLLVL.

In its sample, this clonotype was seen many times. This CDR3 is CASSLLAGGDTGELFF. The CDR3 coding sequence is TGTGCCAGCAGCTTGTTAGCGGGAGGCGACACCGGGGAGCTGTTTTTT. The J gene is TRBJ2-2, the V gene TRBV5-6; 10 bases are shared with TRBD2. V lost 1 base and J lost 3; bases outside the gene matches: 3. The germline V gene encodes CDR1 SGHDT and CDR2 YYEEEE. The CDR3 totals 16 residues.

Many counts were recorded for this clonotype. This sequence joins TRBV12-3 or TRBV12-4 and TRBJ1-1; D gene unclear. V dropped 4 bases and J dropped 3 bases, with 9 bases sitting between them. This CDR3 contains 13 residues. The CDR3 spells CASSWSVDTEAFF. CDR3 nucleotides: TGTGCCAGCAGTTGGTCAGTCGACACTGAAGCTTTCTTT.

The table lists this clonotype with many counts. This chain joins TRBV9 and TRBJ2-7, with unresolved D. The CDR3 is 14 amino acids. V lost 1 base and J lost 2, with 10 bases in between. Germline V gene data show CDR1 as SGDLS and CDR2 as YYNGEE. The CDR3 sequence is CASSVSTEPYEQYF. The CDR3 DNA follows: TGTGCCAGCAGCGTAAGTACAGAGCCCTACGAGCAGTACTTC.

This clonotype was observed a few times. The V call is TRBV5-1, the J call TRBJ1-2, with 7 bases identical to TRBD1. Germline-derived CDR1 and CDR2 are SGHRS and YFSETQ. Unmatched junction bases numbered 10, after V lost 4 bases and J lost 10 bases. This CDR3 is built from 13 residues. CDR3 nucleotides: TGCGCCAGCAGCCCGGGACAGAAACTCCTCTACACCTTC. Amino acid sequence: CASSPGQKLLYTF.

This clonotype was seen many times. The J gene is TRBJ2-7, the V gene TRBV6-1; 10 nucleotides align to TRBD1. J lost 1 base, V lost 10 bases, and 7 bases had no gene match. Germline V gives CDR1 MNHNS, CDR2 SASEGT. This CDR3 has 14 residues. The CDR3 spells CAIPRTGGSYEQYF. The CDR3 bases are TGTGCCATCCCCAGGACAGGGGGTTCCTACGAGCAGTACTTC.

This clonotype has ten or more counts. The rearrangement uses TRBV9 and TRBJ2-7, with TRBD2 identical over 9 bases. Germline V gives CDR1 SGDLS, CDR2 YYNGEE. Unmatched junction bases numbered 1, after V lost 3 bases and J lost 0 bases. The CDR3 is 14 residues long. The CDR3 spells CASSGSGSSYEQYF. For the CDR3, the DNA is TGTGCCAGCAGCGGTAGCGGGAGCTCCTACGAGCAGTACTTC.

This clonotype was counted at least ten times. This rearrangement joins TRBV19 to TRBJ1-1; the D gene is possibly TRBD1 (5 bases). Germline loops: CDR1 LNHDA, CDR2 SQIVND (reference sequence). The CDR3 contains 12 residues. With 8 bases removed from V and 4 bases from J, the gap between germline ends came to 11 bases. CDR3 protein: CASAGQATEAFF. DNA for the CDR3: TGTGCCAGTGCCGGACAAGCCACTGAAGCTTTCTTT. The variable domain in full, with the rest retrieved from reference TRBV19 and TRBJ1-1, is DGGITQSPKYLFRKEGQNVTLSCEQNLNHDAMYWYRQDPGQGLRLIYYSQIVNDFQKGDIAEGYSVSREKKESFPLTVTSAQKNPTAFYLCASAGQATEAFFGQGTRLTVV.